This T cell receptor beta chain appears in the sequencing data of a study of blood T cell repertoires in COVID-19. Study as a whole: Specimens from acute and convalescent COVID-19 originated in the United States, Italy and Spain. T cells, B-cell-depleted T cells, or PBMCs supplied cDNA or gDNA.

This clone turned up a few times. The germline V gene encodes CDR1 SNHLY and CDR2 FYNNEI. The V and J ends lost 6 bases and 0 bases respectively, with 15 bases between them. The CDR3 runs to 15 residues. The authors' processing: Nucleated cell counts were estimated from reference gene primer amplification. Method: immunoSEQ multiplex PCR; TCRdb's copy keeps in-frame clones and lacks some. V and J calls and clone size are as listed in that table; D and trimming were resolved from the DNA. Counted here are about 96,000 clones, approximately 84% occurring once; the ten biggest clones make up around 15%. Input material: peripheral blood. The receptor's source is a woman in her fifties or sixties with acute or convalescent COVID-19. V gene TRBV2 combines with J gene TRBJ2-7; D is perhaps TRBD1 (6 bases). In DNA, the CDR3 is TGTGCCAGCAGGACCCTGTGGGGGCCCTCCTACGAGCAGTACTTC. Translated: CASRTLWGPSYEQYF.